This T cell receptor (beta chain) is drawn from a study of early T cells in non-severe SARS-CoV-2 infection. Across the whole study: Bulk RNA isolated from unsorted whole blood underwent sequencing; chains were not paired. Study-wide findings and caveats: Anti-spike CD8 specificities were favored by VDJdb matching, whose results missed private and CD4 specificities.

Individually, cDNA molecules had unique molecular identifiers attached to them. TCRdb itself ran the 5' RACE reads through MiXCR, one entry per CDR3 protein. The repertoire holds about 63,000 distinct CDR3 sequences, with about an eighth as singletons. In regard to this clonotype: The antigen remains undetermined.

The CDR3 covers 14 residues. The germline V gene encodes CDR1 MNHEY and CDR2 SVGAGI. V gave up 7 bases and J gave up 4 bases; unmatched junction bases: 4. Sequences were obtained from whole blood. The source of this sequence is an adult who was a healthcare worker with PCR-confirmed SARS-CoV-2 infection or an uninfected control (not recorded which). The chain employs TRBV6-5 and TRBJ2-5, with 12 bases lining up with TRBD2. CDR3 nucleotide sequence: TGTGCCAGCACCGCGGGACTAGCGGGAGAGACCCAGTACTTC. Its protein is CASTAGLAGETQYF.